This is a list of T cell receptor beta chains from one sample in a study of control samples from healthy donors and cancer patients. Measured with immunoSEQ multiplex PCR; TCRdb has only the in-frame clones, and not every one. The sample carries under 150,000 clones, around nine tenths recorded once. The material sequenced was blood. These receptors were obtained from a man aged 25 to 40 in good health. Both conserved end residues are part of each CDR3. D genes are given only for firm matches. Clone size is stated in some rows and not others, as once, few, many or a class when expanded.

size,length,J,D,V,DNA,CDR3
once,13,TRBJ1-1,.,TRBV6-5,TGTGCCAGCAGTTACGGGACAACTACTGAAGCTTTCTTT,CASSYGTTTEAFF
.,15,TRBJ2-5,TRBD2,TRBV7-9,TGTGCCAGCAGCTTTTCCAGCGGGAGTACTGAGACCCAGTACTTC,CASSFSSGSTETQYF
.,17,TRBJ1-1,TRBD1,TRBV6-1,TGTGCCAGCAGTAAAGGACAGGTAGCCCAATTGAACACTGAAGCTTTCTTT,CASSKGQVAQLNTEAFF
.,14,TRBJ1-2,.,TRBV28,TGTGCCAGCAGCACCCGGACACATAACTATGGCTACACCTTC,CASSTRTHNYGYTF
.,15,TRBJ1-4,TRBD1,TRBV27,TGTGCCAGCAGACAACAGGGGGCGTCTAATGAAAAACTGTTTTTT,CASRQQGASNEKLFF
.,15,TRBJ2-3,TRBD2,TRBV6-4,TGTGCCAGCAGTGGGACTAGCGGGAGTGTAGATACGCAGTATTTT,CASSGTSGSVDTQYF
.,14,TRBJ1-6,.,TRBV28,TGTGCCAGCAGCTCCACAGGTTTAAATTCACCCCTCCACTTT,CASSSTGLNSPLHF
.,11,TRBJ1-1,.,TRBV28,TGTGCCAGCACCCGAGGCACTGAAGCTTTCTTT,CASTRGTEAFF
.,13,TRBJ2-7,.,TRBV5-4,TGTGCCAGCAGCTTGGACAGCCACTACGAGCAGTACTTC,CASSLDSHYEQYF
.,15,TRBJ2-3,.,TRBV7-9,TGTGCCAGCAGCTTAGCAATGGACAGCACAGATACGCAGTATTTT,CASSLAMDSTDTQYF
once,13,TRBJ2-5,.,TRBV11-3,TGTGCCAGCAGCACCCAGGGGGGAGAGACCCAGTACTTC,CASSTQGGETQYF
.,13,TRBJ2-1,TRBD1,TRBV2,TGTGCCAGAACAGGGGCCGGGTACAATGAGCAGTTCTTC,CARTGAGYNEQFF
.,15,TRBJ1-5,.,TRBV7-2,TGTGCCAGCAGCTTACGGGTGTCGTTGGGTCAGCCCCAGCATTTT,CASSLRVSLGQPQHF
once,15,TRBJ2-3,.,TRBV7-9,TGTGCCAGCAGCTTAGTTCCGACTCGCACAGATACGCAGTATTTT,CASSLVPTRTDTQYF
.,12,TRBJ2-7,.,TRBV25-1,TGTGCCAGCAGTGAACCCGGAACAGACCTCAACTTC,CASSEPGTDLNF
few,15,TRBJ2-2,TRBD2,TRBV2,TGTGCCAGCAGGTTACTAGCGGGCTCGGCCGGGGAGCTGTTTTTT,CASRLLAGSAGELFF